This TCR beta chain was profiled in a study of blood T cell repertoires in COVID-19. Overall study: Material from acute and convalescent COVID-19 was sourced from the United States, Italy and Spain. The cDNA or gDNA used as material had been derived from T cells, B-cell-depleted T cells, or PBMCs.

Germline V gene data show CDR1 as LNHDA and CDR2 as SQIVND (reference sequence). This CDR3 spans 14 amino acids. The germline V and J ends were trimmed by 4 bases and 6 bases, with 16 bases remaining between them. How the authors handled the data: Quantification of nucleated cells was approximated via reference gene primer amplification. The repertoire was sequenced with immunoSEQ multiplex PCR; TCRdb's copy has only in-frame clones and lacks some. V, J and clone size reflect that table, while D and trimming were determined from the DNA. The sample has 30,000 to 40,000 clones, around 90% seen once; the top ten hold around a quarter.

V and J are TRBV19 and TRBJ2-7, with a tentative D call TRBD1 (6 bases). Material: peripheral blood. The clonotype was recovered from a man between 60 and 75 years old with active or convalescent COVID-19. In nucleotides, the CDR3 is TGTGCCAGTAGTACCAACCGACAGGTTGGCGAGCAGTACTTC. This encodes CASSTNRQVGEQYF.